These 16 T cell receptor beta chains were sequenced from one sample in a study of blood T cells in healthy people across ages. A second about 7 to 12 cycle PCR used barcoded and J-beta primers. TCRdb re-called the 5' RACE reads with MiXCR, one entry per CDR3 protein. Here the sample spans approximately 1,700,000 distinct CDR3 sequences, 30% to 40% being singletons. Specimen: blood. These receptors originate from a human donor in good health.

This clonotype was seen only a few times. The chain employs TRBV29-1 and TRBJ2-7; D not certain. Trimming pared 3 bases from V and 2 bases from J, leaving 11 bases between. This CDR3 is built from 13 residues. The germline CDR1 and CDR2 sequences are SQVTM and ANQGSEA. The CDR3 coding sequence is TGCAGCGTTGAGGCAGCCCACCCCTACGAGCAGTACTTC. The encoded protein is CSVEAAHPYEQYF.

The chain carries TRBV7-3 and TRBJ1-2; TRBD1 aligns across 8 bases. With 5 bases clipped from V and 8 bases from J, the junction kept 13 bases outside the gene matches. Germline assignment: CDR1 SGHTA and CDR2 FQGTGA. The CDR3 has 15 amino acids. CDR3 coding DNA: TGTGCCAGCAGCCCTTTTGCAGGGGGCGCGGAAGGCTACACCTTC. Protein: CASSPFAGGAEGYTF.

V gene TRBV9 combines with J gene TRBJ2-3; D might be TRBD1 (5 bases). The germline CDR1 and CDR2 sequences are SGDLS and YYNGEE. The CDR3 length is 14 residues. V lost 3 bases and J 2 bases, leaving 10 bases between the germline ends. The CDR3 here is CASSAWGFTDTQYF. CDR3 DNA: TGTGCCAGCAGCGCATGGGGCTTCACAGATACGCAGTATTTT.

The chain carries TRBV10-3 and TRBJ2-1, with D tentatively TRBD1 (5 bases). Deletions cut 10 bases from V and 3 bases from J, with 16 bases between. The CDR3 sequence is 14 residues long. CDR1 ENHRY and CDR2 SYGVKD come from the germline V gene. The CDR3 here is CATTGNGLYNEQFF. CDR3 nucleotide sequence: TGTGCCACTACAGGCAATGGCCTCTACAATGAGCAGTTCTTC.

The chain links TRBV6-2 or TRBV6-3 to TRBJ2-1, with TRBD1 matching 9 bases. V was clipped by 6 bases and J by 0 bases; unmatched bases: 6. CDR1 and CDR2 (germline): MNHEY, SVGEGT. The CDR3 spans 16 residues. The CDR3 protein is CASSLQGAASYNEQFF. The CDR3, as DNA: TGTGCCAGCAGCTTACAGGGGGCGGCCTCCTACAATGAGCAGTTCTTC.

The CDR3 bases are TGTGCCAGCAGAAGCGGGGGGGTGGGAGAGACCCAGTACTTC. Protein sequence: CASRSGGVGETQYF. The chain couples TRBV6-2 or TRBV6-3 to TRBJ2-5; 10 bases match TRBD2. J lost 4 bases, V lost 6 bases, and 5 bases had no gene match. The length of the CDR3 is 14 residues. Germline CDR1 reads MNHEY; CDR2 reads SVGEGT.

The V call is TRBV5-5, the J call TRBJ2-3, with 8 bases fitting TRBD1. In germline, CDR1 is SGHKS, CDR2 YYEKEE (reference sequence). This CDR3 is 18 amino acids long. With 4 bases clipped from V and 0 bases from J, the junction kept 13 bases outside the gene matches. The CDR3 DNA reads as TGTGCCAGCAGCCAAGGGGACAGGCGCGGCGGGAGCACAGATACGCAGTATTTT. This sequence encodes CASSQGDRRGGSTDTQYF. The full variable domain, its missing parts supplied by reference TRBV5-5 and TRBJ2-3, is DAGVTQSPTHLIKTRGQQVTLRCSPISGHKSVSWYQQVLGQGPQFIFQYYEKEERGRGNFPDRFSARQFPNYSSELNVNALLLGDSALYLCASSQGDRRGGSTDTQYFGPGTRLTVL.

This clonotype was detected a few times. V is TRBV12-3 or TRBV12-4 and J is TRBJ2-1; 7 bases fit TRBD1. CDR3 length equals 13 residues. Trimming at V came to 3 bases and at J to 9 bases, leaving 5 bases not matched to a gene. Written as DNA, the CDR3 is TGTGCCAGCAGTTTGGGACAGCTTGGTGAGCAGTTCTTC. Residues: CASSLGQLGEQFF.

The chain is built from TRBV7-2 and TRBJ2-1, with D possibly being TRBD2 (5 bases). The CDR3 length is 13 residues. Germline values: CDR1 SGHTA, CDR2 FQGNSA. Trimming took off 5 bases at V and 9 bases at J, with 14 bases between the two ends. CDR3 DNA: TGTGCCAGCAGCGGCCTGGGGAGCGCTGAGCAGTTCTTC. Its translation: CASSGLGSAEQFF.

This clonotype was picked up a small number of times. As DNA, the CDR3 is TGTGGTTCAGGGAGCGGAGCCAAAAACATTCAGTACTTC. It yields the protein CGSGSGAKNIQYF. The chain combines TRBV28 with TRBJ2-4; D is tentatively TRBD1 or TRBD2 (5 bases each). The CDR3 extends over 13 amino acids. Germline values: CDR1 MDHEN, CDR2 SYDVKM.

V is TRBV4-1 and J is TRBJ2-1; 12 bases match TRBD2. The CDR3 has 22 amino acids. The germline V gene encodes CDR1 MGHRA and CDR2 YSYEKL. Trimming removed 0 bases from V and 0 bases from J; junction bases left unmatched: 15. CDR3 in amino acids: CASSQDLPTSGGRLGSYNEQFF. In nucleotides, the CDR3 is TGCGCCAGCAGCCAAGATCTTCCTACTAGCGGGGGGCGATTAGGCTCCTACAATGAGCAGTTCTTC.

The CDR3 DNA follows: TGTGCCACCCGTGCGGACCAAGAGACCCAGTACTTC. Translation: CATRADQETQYF. This rearrangement joins TRBV5-5 to TRBJ2-5; D ambiguous. The V gene lost 9 bases and the J gene lost 0 bases, with 9 bases spanning the gap. Germline-derived CDR1 and CDR2 are SGHKS and YYEKEE (reference sequence). The length of the CDR3 is 12 residues.

J is TRBJ2-1 and V is TRBV10-3, with 11 bases fitting TRBD2. This CDR3 has 17 residues. The germline gives CDR1 ENHRY, CDR2 SYGVKD. V was pared by 7 bases and J by 0 bases, with 8 bases of the junction left unmatched. CDR3 nucleotide sequence: TGTGCCATCAAAAGGCTAGCGGGGGGACCCTCCTACAATGAGCAGTTCTTC. This codes for CAIKRLAGGPSYNEQFF.

The V gene is TRBV12-5, the J gene TRBJ2-5, with D perhaps TRBD2 (6 bases). Trimming shortened V by 6 bases and J by 4 bases, and 12 bases separated the two germline ends. Germline lookup yields CDR1 LGHNT and CDR2 FRNRAP. The CDR3 is 13 residues long. The CDR3 DNA is TGTGCTAGTGGCCCTGTGCGGGGAGAGACCCAGTACTTC. Protein: CASGPVRGETQYF.

This clonotype has at least ten counts. The V call is TRBV5-1, the J call TRBJ2-1, with TRBD2 identical over 8 bases. Germline CDR1 is SGHRS and CDR2 is YFSETQ. The ends lost 5 bases at V and 9 bases at J; junction bases unmatched: 13. This CDR3 has 15 residues. In DNA form, the CDR3 reads TGCGCCAGCAGATTAGGGACTAGTCCATTCTTTGAGCAGTTCTTC. Its protein product is CASRLGTSPFFEQFF.

This clonotype has only a few counts. Because the CDR3's place on the DNA is in doubt, the DNA is left out and the CDR3 is given as listed by TCRdb. This sequence joins TRBV29-1 and TRBJ1-2; the table's D call, TRBD1, was not checked against the DNA. The CDR3 contains 12 residues when both ends are counted. Germline V gene data show CDR1 as SQVTM and CDR2 as ANQGSEA. The CDR3 loop reads CSAEGRNYGCTF.